This TCR beta chain was documented in a study of regulatory T cells in long-lasting Graves disease. This clonotype was observed a few times. For TCR beta, libraries came from iRepertoire HTBI primers and Arm-PCR of CDR3 regions. From the multiplex PCR reads, TCRdb called clonotypes with MiXCR, one entry per CDR3 protein. The table lists approximately 400,000 distinct CDR3 sequences, 14% to 15% of them singletons. Germline-derived CDR1 and CDR2 are SEHNR and FQNEAQ (reference sequence). The CDR3 is made up of 17 amino acids. The J segment lost 1 base and the V segment lost 4 bases, leaving 8 bases of the junction unmatched. Time point described: newly diagnosed GD, antithyroid drugs for less than 3 months. Generation of the TCR library employed RNA extracted from PBMCs. Peripheral blood, about 10 milliliters per patient, was collected in EDTA tubes. The same sample was also studied in work on T cells in Graves' hyperthyroidism and ophthalmopathy. From that paper: Peripheral blood also featured most of the thyroid clonotypes expanded above 0.001.

The chain employs TRBV7-9 and TRBJ2-3; 10 positions match TRBD1. This receptor was obtained from a middle-aged woman with Graves disease. Specimen: peripheral blood mononuclear cells (PBMCs), collected at new diagnosis, from a patient treated with antithyroid drugs. The CDR3 DNA is TGTGCCAGCAGCTCCCGCGGGGGGACAGGGGGCACAGATACGCAGTATTTT. Translated: CASSSRGGTGGTDTQYF. The variable domain in full, with the rest retrieved from reference TRBV7-9 and TRBJ2-3, is DTGVSQNPRHKITKRGQNVTFRCDPISEHNRLYWYRQTLGQGPEFLTYFQNEAQLEKSRLLSDRFSAERPKGSFSTLEIQRTEQGDSAMYLCASSSRGGTGGTDTQYFGPGTRLTVL.